The 8 T cell receptor beta chains below come from one sample, sequenced in a study of blood T cell repertoires in COVID-19. Libraries were prepared by immunoSEQ multiplex PCR; TCRdb keeps only in-frame clonotypes and omits some of them. The sample consists of about 330,000 clones, about 92% of them appearing once. The sequenced sample was PBMCs or T cells enriched from blood (not recorded which). These receptors all come from a woman aged 25 to 39 who had recovered from COVID-19.

The V call is TRBV28, the J call TRBJ1-2; TRBD1 matches 8 bases. V shed 6 bases and J 4 bases; nucleotides not matched to a gene: 4. The CDR3 runs 13 residues. CDR1 is MDHEN, CDR2 SYDVKM, per germline. The CDR3 is CASRIGQGYGYTF. The CDR3 DNA sequence: TGTGCCAGCAGAATAGGACAGGGCTATGGCTACACCTTC.

V usage is TRBV6-2 or TRBV6-3 and J usage is TRBJ1-4; 8 positions agree with TRBD1. The germline V gene has CDR1 MNHEY and CDR2 SVGEGT. With V trimmed by 5 bases and J by 8 bases, 10 bases remained unmatched. This CDR3 is 15 amino acids long. CDR3 sequence (DNA): TGTGCCAGCAGTATCCAGGGGGCGCGGAGGGAAAAACTGTTTTTT. Translated: CASSIQGARREKLFF.

The V and J genes are TRBV6-6 and TRBJ1-1; D is ambiguous. The CDR3 has 14 residues. V was trimmed by 5 bases and J by 5 bases, leaving 15 bases between them. Germline-derived CDR1 and CDR2 are MNHNY and SVGAGI (reference sequence). The CDR3 here is CASSPWEGGTEAFF. The DNA for the CDR3 is TGTGCCAGCAGTCCCTGGGAGGGAGGGACTGAAGCTTTCTTT.

The chain links TRBV7-9 to TRBJ1-6, with 7 bases matching TRBD1. Germline V gene lookup returns CDR1 SEHNR and CDR2 FQNEAQ (reference sequence). The junction had 5 bases not matched to a gene; V was cut back by 5 bases and J by 7 bases. There are 14 residues in the CDR3. In DNA form, the CDR3 reads TGTGCCAGCAGCCCCGGGACAGCCAATTCACCCCTCCACTTT. Protein sequence: CASSPGTANSPLHF.

CDR3 nucleotide sequence: TGTGCCAGCAGTCGGGACAGGAGTAATTCACCCCTCCACTTT. Amino acid sequence: CASSRDRSNSPLHF. V usage is TRBV6-2 or TRBV6-3 and J usage is TRBJ1-6, with 8 nucleotides matching TRBD1. Germline V gene sequence: CDR1 MNHEY, CDR2 SVGEGT. Trimming at V came to 5 bases and at J to 6 bases, leaving 3 bases not matched to a gene. This CDR3 has 14 amino acids.

V is TRBV28 and J is TRBJ2-7; 10 nucleotides align to TRBD1. V shed 2 bases and J 3 bases; nucleotides not matched to a gene: 10. There are 17 residues in the CDR3. Germline CDR1 and CDR2: MDHEN and SYDVKM. The CDR3 DNA is TGTGCCAGCAGTTTAGATCCGCCCGGGACAGGGGTCTACGAGCAGTACTTC. It encodes CASSLDPPGTGVYEQYF.

The genes are TRBV7-9 and TRBJ1-1; tentatively, D is TRBD1 (6 bases). V was trimmed by 10 bases and J by 3 bases, leaving 12 bases between them. The CDR3 runs 12 residues. The germline V gene has CDR1 SEHNR and CDR2 FQNEAQ (reference sequence). As DNA, the CDR3 is TGTGCCACCGCCTACAGGGACACTGAAGCTTTCTTT. This translates into CATAYRDTEAFF.

The rearrangement uses TRBV7-2 and TRBJ2-3; unclear D gene. Trimming stripped 6 bases from V and 6 bases from J, with 10 bases between. Germline V gene lookup returns CDR1 SGHTA and CDR2 FQGNSA. This CDR3 has 12 residues. In DNA form, the CDR3 reads TGTGCCAGCAGTCTTAGTGTGGATACGCAGTATTTT. It codes for CASSLSVDTQYF.